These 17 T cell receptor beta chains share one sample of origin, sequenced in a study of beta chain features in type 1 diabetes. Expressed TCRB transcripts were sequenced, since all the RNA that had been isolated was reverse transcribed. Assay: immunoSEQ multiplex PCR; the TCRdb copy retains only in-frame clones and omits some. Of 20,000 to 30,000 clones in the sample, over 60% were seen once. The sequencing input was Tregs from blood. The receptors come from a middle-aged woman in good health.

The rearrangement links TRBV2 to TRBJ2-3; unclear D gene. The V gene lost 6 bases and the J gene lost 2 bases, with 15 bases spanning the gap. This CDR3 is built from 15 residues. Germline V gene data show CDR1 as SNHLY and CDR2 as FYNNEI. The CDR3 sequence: CASRSSPVATDTQYF. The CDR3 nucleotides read TGTGCCAGCAGGTCCTCCCCGGTTGCCACAGATACGCAGTATTTT.

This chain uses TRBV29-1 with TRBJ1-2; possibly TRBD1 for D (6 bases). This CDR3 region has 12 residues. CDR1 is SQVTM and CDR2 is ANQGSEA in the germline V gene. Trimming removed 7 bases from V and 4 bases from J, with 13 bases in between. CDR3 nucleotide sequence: TGCAGCGGCTACAGGGATGGCTATGGCTACACCTTC. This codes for CSGYRDGYGYTF.

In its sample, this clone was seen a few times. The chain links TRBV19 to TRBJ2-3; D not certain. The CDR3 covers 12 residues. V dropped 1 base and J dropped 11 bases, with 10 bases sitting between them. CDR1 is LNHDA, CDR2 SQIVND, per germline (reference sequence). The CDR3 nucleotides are TGTGCCAGTAGTATAGTCCCCGGTGGGCAGTATTTT. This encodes CASSIVPGGQYF.

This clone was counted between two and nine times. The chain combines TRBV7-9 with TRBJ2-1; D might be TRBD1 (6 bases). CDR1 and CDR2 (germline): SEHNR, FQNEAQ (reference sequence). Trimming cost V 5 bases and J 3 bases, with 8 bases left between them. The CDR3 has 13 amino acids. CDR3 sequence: CASSLTGYNEQFF. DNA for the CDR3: TGTGCCAGCAGCCTGACAGGCTACAATGAGCAGTTCTTC. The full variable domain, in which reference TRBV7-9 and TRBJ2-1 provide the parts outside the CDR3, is DTGVSQNPRHKITKRGQNVTFRCDPISEHNRLYWYRQTLGQGPEFLTYFQNEAQLEKSRLLSDRFSAERPKGSFSTLEIQRTEQGDSAMYLCASSLTGYNEQFFGPGTRLTVL.

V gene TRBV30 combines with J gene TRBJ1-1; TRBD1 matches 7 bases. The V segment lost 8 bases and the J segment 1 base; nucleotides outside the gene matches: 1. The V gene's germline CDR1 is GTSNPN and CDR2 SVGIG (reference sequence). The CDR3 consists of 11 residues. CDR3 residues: CAQGGNTEAFF. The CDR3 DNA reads TGTGCCCAGGGGGGGAACACTGAAGCTTTCTTT.

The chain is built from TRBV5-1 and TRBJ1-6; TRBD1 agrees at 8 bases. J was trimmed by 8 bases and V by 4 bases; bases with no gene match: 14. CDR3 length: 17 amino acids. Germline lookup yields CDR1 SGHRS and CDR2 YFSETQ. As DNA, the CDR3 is TGCGCCAGCAGCCCCGGACAGGGCGGGTTCGGTTATTCACCCCTCCACTTT. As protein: CASSPGQGGFGYSPLHF.

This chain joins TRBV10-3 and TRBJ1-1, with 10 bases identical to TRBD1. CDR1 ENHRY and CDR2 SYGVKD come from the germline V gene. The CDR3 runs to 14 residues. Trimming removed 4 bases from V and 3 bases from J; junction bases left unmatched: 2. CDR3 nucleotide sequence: TGTGCCATCAGTGGCGGACAGGGGGACACTGAAGCTTTCTTT. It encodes CAISGGQGDTEAFF.

As DNA, the CDR3 is TGTGCCAGCAGCTCCCCAGGGGATAGCAATCAGCCCCAGCATTTT. Translation gives CASSSPGDSNQPQHF. V and J are TRBV7-9 and TRBJ1-5; TRBD1 might be the D (6 bases). Trimming shortened V by 4 bases and J by 0 bases, and 10 bases separated the two germline ends. The CDR3 is 15 amino acids. The V gene's germline CDR1 is SEHNR and CDR2 FQNEAQ (reference sequence).

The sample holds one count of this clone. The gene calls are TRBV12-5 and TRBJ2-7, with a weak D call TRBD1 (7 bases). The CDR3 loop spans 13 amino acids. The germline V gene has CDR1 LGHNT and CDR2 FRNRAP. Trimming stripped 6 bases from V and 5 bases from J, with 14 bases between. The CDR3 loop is CASGRQGGDEQYF. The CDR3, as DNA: TGTGCTAGTGGCCGACAGGGAGGCGACGAGCAGTACTTC. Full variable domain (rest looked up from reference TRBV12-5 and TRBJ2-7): DARVTQTPRHKVTEMGQEVTMRCQPILGHNTVFWYRQTMMQGLELLAYFRNRAPLDDSGMPKDRFSAEMPDATLATLKIQPSEPRDSAVYFCASGRQGGDEQYFGPGTRLTVT.

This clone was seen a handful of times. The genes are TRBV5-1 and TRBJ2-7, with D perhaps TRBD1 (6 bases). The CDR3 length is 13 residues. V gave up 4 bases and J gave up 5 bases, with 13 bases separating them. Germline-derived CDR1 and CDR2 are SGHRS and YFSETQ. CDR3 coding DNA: TGCGCCAGCAGCCTCCAGGACAGAAACGAGCAGTACTTC. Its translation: CASSLQDRNEQYF.

CDR3 bases: TGTGCCAGTAGCCACAGCGGGCTGATCTACGAGCAGTACTTC. As protein: CASSHSGLIYEQYF. J is TRBJ2-7 and V is TRBV19, with a possible D match to TRBD2 (6 bases). This CDR3 comprises 14 residues. V was pared by 6 bases and J by 3 bases, with 15 bases between. Germline V gene sequence: CDR1 LNHDA, CDR2 SQIVND (reference sequence). The variable domain in full, completed from reference TRBV19 and TRBJ2-7, reads DGGITQSPKYLFRKEGQNVTLSCEQNLNHDAMYWYRQDPGQGLRLIYYSQIVNDFQKGDIAEGYSVSREKKESFPLTVTSAQKNPTAFYLCASSHSGLIYEQYFGPGTRLTVT.

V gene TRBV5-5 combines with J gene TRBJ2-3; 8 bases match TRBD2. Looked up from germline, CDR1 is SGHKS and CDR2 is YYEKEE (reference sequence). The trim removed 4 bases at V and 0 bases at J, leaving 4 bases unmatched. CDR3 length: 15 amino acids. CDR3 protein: CASSRAGVSTDTQYF. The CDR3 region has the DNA TGTGCCAGCAGCCGAGCGGGGGTAAGCACAGATACGCAGTATTTT. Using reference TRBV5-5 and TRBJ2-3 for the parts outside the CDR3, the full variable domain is DAGVTQSPTHLIKTRGQQVTLRCSPISGHKSVSWYQQVLGQGPQFIFQYYEKEERGRGNFPDRFSARQFPNYSSELNVNALLLGDSALYLCASSRAGVSTDTQYFGPGTRLTVL.

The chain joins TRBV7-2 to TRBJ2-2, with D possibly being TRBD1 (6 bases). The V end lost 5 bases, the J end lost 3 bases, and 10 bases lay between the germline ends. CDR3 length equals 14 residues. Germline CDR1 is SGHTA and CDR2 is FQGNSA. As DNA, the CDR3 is TGTGCCAGCAGCACGCGACAGGACACCGGGGAGCTGTTTTTT. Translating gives CASSTRQDTGELFF.

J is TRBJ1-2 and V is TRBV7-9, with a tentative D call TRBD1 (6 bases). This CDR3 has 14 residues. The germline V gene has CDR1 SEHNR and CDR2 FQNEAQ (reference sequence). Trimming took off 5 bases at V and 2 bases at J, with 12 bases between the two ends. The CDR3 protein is CASSDRQENYGYTF. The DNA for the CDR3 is TGTGCCAGCAGCGATCGACAGGAGAACTATGGCTACACCTTC.

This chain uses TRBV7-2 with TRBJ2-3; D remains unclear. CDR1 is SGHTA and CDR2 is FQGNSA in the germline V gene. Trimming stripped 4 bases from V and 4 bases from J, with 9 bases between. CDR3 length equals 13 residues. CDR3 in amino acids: CASSYRTPDTQYF. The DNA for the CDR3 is TGTGCCAGCAGCTACCGTACACCAGATACGCAGTATTTT.

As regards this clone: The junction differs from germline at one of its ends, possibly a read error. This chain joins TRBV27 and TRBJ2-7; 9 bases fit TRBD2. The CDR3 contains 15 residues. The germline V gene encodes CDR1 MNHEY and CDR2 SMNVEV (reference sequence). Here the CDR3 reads CASSLRGGFSHEQYF. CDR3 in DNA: TGTGCCAGCAGTTTGCGGGGGGGCTTCTCCCACGAGCAGTACTTC.

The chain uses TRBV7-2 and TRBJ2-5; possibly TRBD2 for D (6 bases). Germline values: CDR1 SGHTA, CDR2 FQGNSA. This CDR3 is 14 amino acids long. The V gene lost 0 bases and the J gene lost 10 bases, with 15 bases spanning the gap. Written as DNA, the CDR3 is TGTGCCAGCAGCTTAGCGGTGCCGCGGGGCGACCAGTACTTC. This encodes CASSLAVPRGDQYF.